The 4 T cell receptor beta chains given below trace back to one sample, sequenced in a study of cytomegalovirus exposure and HLA in healthy donors. Researchers ran the PCR with 60 Vbeta and 13 Jbeta primers. Only in-frame clones appear in the TCRdb table, and some are missing; sequencing was by immunoSEQ multiplex PCR. The data contain 95,000 to 150,000 clones, about 83% of them singletons. Material: PBMCs. Receptors were obtained from a middle-aged woman in good health and CMV-seropositive.

The chain combines TRBV4-2 with TRBJ2-7; 7 bases line up with TRBD1. The CDR3 contains 16 residues. V dropped 2 bases and J dropped 4; count of bases not matched to a gene: 11. From germline, CDR1 is LGHNA and CDR2 YNFKEQ. The CDR3 region is CASSQSDRAEKYEQYF. The CDR3 coding sequence is TGTGCCAGCAGCCAATCAGACAGGGCCGAGAAATACGAGCAGTACTTC.

The chain couples TRBV6-5 to TRBJ2-1; 12 nucleotides match TRBD1. Germline V gene lookup returns CDR1 MNHEY and CDR2 SVGAGI. Trimming removed 0 bases from V and 8 bases from J; junction bases left unmatched: 2. The CDR3 covers 15 residues. This CDR3 is CASSYSGTGGDEQFF. CDR3 DNA: TGTGCCAGCAGTTACTCAGGGACAGGGGGCGATGAGCAGTTCTTC.

The J gene is TRBJ1-1, the V gene TRBV6-5; maybe TRBD1 (6 bases). Germline CDR1 reads MNHEY; CDR2 reads SVGAGI. Trimming left V 4 bases short and J 0 bases short, with 9 bases between. CDR3 length: 14 residues. CDR3 residues: CASSSTGMNTEAFF. Here the CDR3 DNA reads TGTGCCAGCAGTTCCACAGGGATGAACACTGAAGCTTTCTTT.

The V and J genes are TRBV4-3 and TRBJ2-1; perhaps TRBD1 as D (5 bases). Germline assignment: CDR1 LGHNA and CDR2 YSLEER. This CDR3 has 14 amino acids. The V end was cut by 0 bases, the J end by 5 bases, with 8 bases between. For the CDR3, the DNA is TGCGCCAGCAGCCAAGATGGGGCGAACAATGAGCAGTTCTTC. Its protein product is CASSQDGANNEQFF.